This T cell receptor beta chain is from a study of cytomegalovirus exposure and HLA in healthy donors. Findings of the study overall: Within the data, a cluster of highly shared sequence variants was likely a sequencing artifact. Most subjects had HLA-A and HLA-B alleles reportedly predicted accurately by TCR beta sequences.

Both 60 Vbeta primers and 13 Jbeta primers went into the PCR. Using immunoSEQ multiplex PCR, the repertoire was profiled, and TCRdb retains in-frame clones only, with some absent. Of some 140,000 clones listed, around 79% were seen once; the top ten hold approximately 10%. Regarding this clone: Its matching antigen is unknown.

V trimming: 5 bases; J trimming: 2 bases; junction bases outside the gene matches: 4. Germline CDR1 reads MNHEY; CDR2 reads SVGAGI. The CDR3 sequence is 15 residues long. The V call is TRBV6-5, the J call TRBJ2-3; 10 bases align to TRBD2. The clonotype originates from a woman in her 50s in good health and CMV-seropositive. Material for sequencing was PBMCs. The CDR3, as DNA: TGTGCCAGCAGTAGACTAGCGGGCACCACAGATACGCAGTATTTT. This translates into CASSRLAGTTDTQYF.